This TCR beta chain was recovered during a study of sequential checkpoint blockade in melanoma. Across the whole study: Patients were randomized 1:1 to nivolumab-then-ipilimumab or ipilimumab-then-nivolumab first-line.

The method was immunoSEQ multiplex PCR; TCRdb's version includes in-frame clones alone and lacks a portion of them. The table lists about 22,000 clones, 65% to 90% of them singletons. This CDR3 region has 13 residues. Germline CDR1 is MNHEY and CDR2 is SMNVEV (reference sequence). The treatment was: randomized to nivolumab then ipilimumab (arm A) or the reverse (arm B). Patients had received no earlier DNA-damaging chemotherapy. PBMC sorting kept live CD3+CD8+ cells without CD19 or CD56. Specimen: CD8+ T cells sorted from blood (inferred from file names), collected from a patient given nivolumab and ipilimumab in sequence. The TCR was taken from a human donor with melanoma. The chain joins TRBV27 to TRBJ2-5; weak D call: TRBD1 (6 bases). Near its end, the DNA agrees better with TRBJ2-7, so the J call may be wrong. The CDR3 spells CASSPGVWDEQYF. The DNA for the CDR3 is TGTGCCAGCAGTCCAGGGGTTTGGGACGAGCAGTACTTC.